These T cell receptor beta chains were read from a single sample in a study of graft-versus-host responses after intestinal transplantation. These receptors are not linked to any known antigen. Clones were read by immunoSEQ multiplex PCR, and TCRdb kept only the in-frame ones, dropping some. The sample yields about 86,000 clones, about 87% seen once. The sample here was unstimulated CD4+ T cells sorted from spleen or lymph node cells, taken before transplant. The receptors here all came from a human donor who was the organ donor for an intestinal transplant. CDR3s include the opening cysteine and the closing phenylalanine or tryptophan. Expanded clones get a size class; other rows say once, few or many, or leave the size out.

J | size | V | CDR3
TRBJ1-2 | few | TRBV6-5 | CASSRDRGYGYTF
TRBJ2-3 | NA | TRBV7-8 | CASSLRGASGSTDTQYF
TRBJ1-4 | NA | TRBV5-4 | CASSSGLGNEKLFF
TRBJ2-1 | NA | TRBV2 | CASSERGSSYNEQFF
TRBJ2-2 | NA | TRBV6-4 | CASSPLGQGNTGELFF
TRBJ2-2 | NA | TRBV5-8 | CASSHGRSTGELFF
TRBJ2-1 | few | TRBV6-5 | CASKRQGGTYNEQFF
TRBJ2-7 | NA | TRBV2 | CASHRDRAYEQYF
TRBJ1-2 | NA | TRBV4-3 | CASSHPGHYGYTF
TRBJ2-1 | NA | TRBV7-3 | CASSLQAGGLYNEQFF
TRBJ2-5 | NA | TRBV5-5 | CASSVPGTSGGRETQYF
TRBJ1-5 | NA | TRBV19 | CASSTNLDRTGGGGGQPQHF
TRBJ2-7 | NA | TRBV29-1 | CSVEPLAGVDEQYF
TRBJ1-1 | NA | TRBV6-5 | CASSHRENTEAFF
TRBJ2-1 | NA | TRBV5-8 | CASSWAVGGRPNEQFF
TRBJ2-1 | NA | TRBV18 | CASSPRDEQFF
TRBJ2-1 | once | TRBV10-2 | CASTIRAGGYSYNEQFF
TRBJ2-5 | NA | TRBV5-1 | CASSPLDRLQETQYF
TRBJ1-3 | NA | TRBV6-5 | CASGSPGQGNTIYF
TRBJ2-7 | NA | TRBV4-1 | CASSQRPTGTSGLWGHYGQYF
TRBJ1-5 | NA | TRBV28 | CASSLIHSGQPQHF
TRBJ1-1 | NA | TRBV6-4 | CASSSEGAAEAFF
TRBJ2-1 | NA | TRBV11-3 | CASSLVISGSNEQFF
TRBJ1-4 | NA | TRBV5-1 | CASSPDPRGSEKLFF
TRBJ2-1 | NA | TRBV6-5 | CASYTLRGNYNEQFF
TRBJ2-6 | NA | TRBV6-6 | CAGHTGGTGANVLTF
TRBJ2-2 | NA | TRBV2 | CASSRAGGSTGELFF
TRBJ2-5 | NA | TRBV5-4 | CASSLAAVQETQYF
TRBJ2-2 | NA | TRBV5-1 | CASSLGQGGGELFF
TRBJ2-1 | NA | TRBV5-1 | CASSPPVGNEQFF
TRBJ1-5 | NA | TRBV28 | CASSFGNRVSQPQHF
TRBJ2-7 | NA | TRBV28 | CASRPRDRAGSRTYEQYF
TRBJ1-1 | NA | TRBV10-3 | CAISVATGNTEAFF
TRBJ2-5 | NA | TRBV30 | CAWSLRLAETQYF
TRBJ2-4 | NA | TRBV28 | CASSLSVLARKGPKNIQYF
TRBJ2-7 | few | TRBV5-6 | CASRGAGGPYEQYF
TRBJ1-2 | NA | TRBV4-2 | CASSQGRRDYGYTF
TRBJ2-3 | NA | TRBV29-1 | CSVGGTLNTDTQYF
TRBJ1-2 | NA | TRBV28 | CASRSRAGYTF